Listed below are T cell receptor beta chains from one sample, sequenced in a study of vaccination and CD4 T cells after COVID-19. No antigen is known for these receptors. TCRdb analysed the PCR reads with MiXCR anew, one entry per CDR3 protein. The table includes about 15,000 distinct CDR3 sequences, 45% to 65% detected once. Sample: CD4+ T cells from blood, cultured in vitro, taken about 7 months after SARS-CoV-2 vaccination. The receptors derive from a human donor who had recovered from COVID-19. Both conserved end residues are part of each CDR3. D genes are given only for firm matches. Size values are once, few and many counts, or a class for expanded clones, and some rows have none.

CDR3 protein: CASSPGTDNQPQHF; CDR3 DNA: TGTGCCAGCAGCCCCGGGACAGACAATCAGCCCCAGCATTTT; D gene: TRBD1; V gene: TRBV6-1; clone size: .; J gene: TRBJ1-5
CDR3 protein: CSASHSASSSGNTIYF; CDR3 DNA: TGCAGTGCTAGTCATTCAGCCTCGAGCTCTGGAAACACCATATATTTT; D gene: .; V gene: TRBV20-1; clone size: .; J gene: TRBJ1-3
CDR3 protein: CASSLQGQGASPLHF; CDR3 DNA: TGTGCCAGCAGCCTGCAAGGACAGGGAGCATCACCCCTCCACTTT; D gene: TRBD1; V gene: TRBV7-9; clone size: few; J gene: TRBJ1-6
CDR3 protein: CASIARARGRLYEQYF; CDR3 DNA: TGTGCCAGCATTGCCCGAGCTCGTGGACGCCTTTACGAGCAGTACTTC; D gene: .; V gene: TRBV6-1; clone size: .; J gene: TRBJ2-7
CDR3 protein: CASSFTGARQPQHF; CDR3 DNA: TGTGCCAGCAGTTTCACAGGGGCACGTCAGCCCCAGCATTTT; D gene: TRBD1; V gene: TRBV6-5; clone size: .; J gene: TRBJ1-5
CDR3 protein: CASRTDREGNEQFF; CDR3 DNA: TGTGCCAGCAGGACTGACAGGGAGGGTAATGAGCAGTTCTTC; D gene: .; V gene: TRBV7-9; clone size: .; J gene: TRBJ2-1
CDR3 protein: CAAGGQYSGELFF; CDR3 DNA: TGCGCAGCTGGAGGGCAATATTCCGGGGAGCTGTTTTTT; D gene: .; V gene: TRBV20-1; clone size: .; J gene: TRBJ2-2
CDR3 protein: CASIMAGGKETQYF; CDR3 DNA: TGTGCCAGCATCATGGCAGGGGGGAAAGAGACCCAGTACTTC; D gene: .; V gene: TRBV2; clone size: .; J gene: TRBJ2-5
CDR3 protein: CASSLGPDWGAFF; CDR3 DNA: TGTGCCAGCAGCTTAGGGCCGGACTGGGGAGCTTTCTTT; D gene: .; V gene: TRBV7-2; clone size: .; J gene: TRBJ1-1
CDR3 protein: CASSLGETQYF; CDR3 DNA: TGTGCCAGCAGTTTAGGAGAGACCCAGTACTTC; D gene: .; V gene: TRBV12-3/TRBV12-4; clone size: .; J gene: TRBJ2-5
CDR3 protein: CASSLEASGSLREQYF; CDR3 DNA: TGTGCCAGCAGCTTAGAGGCTAGCGGGAGTCTAAGGGAGCAGTACTTC; D gene: TRBD2; V gene: TRBV7-3; clone size: .; J gene: TRBJ2-7
CDR3 protein: CASSGIGSYRQYSNQPQHF; CDR3 DNA: TGTGCCAGTAGTGGAATAGGGAGCTATCGTCAATATAGCAATCAGCCCCAGCATTTT; D gene: .; V gene: TRBV19; clone size: .; J gene: TRBJ1-5
CDR3 protein: CSARYPLGRRGAFF; CDR3 DNA: TGCAGTGCTAGGTACCCTCTGGGGCGACGCGGAGCTTTCTTT; D gene: .; V gene: TRBV20-1; clone size: few; J gene: TRBJ1-1
CDR3 protein: CASSPQGHSGNTIYF; CDR3 DNA: TGTGCCAGCAGTCCCCAGGGACACTCTGGAAACACCATATATTTT; D gene: .; V gene: TRBV6-1; clone size: .; J gene: TRBJ1-3
CDR3 protein: CASSDQISTDTQYF; CDR3 DNA: TGTGCCAGCAGTGATCAGATCAGCACAGATACGCAGTATTTT; D gene: .; V gene: TRBV6-1; clone size: .; J gene: TRBJ2-3
CDR3 protein: CASSSSGGTDTQYF; CDR3 DNA: TGTGCCAGCAGTTCTAGCGGGGGCACAGATACGCAGTATTTT; D gene: TRBD2; V gene: TRBV12-3/TRBV12-4; clone size: .; J gene: TRBJ2-3
CDR3 protein: CASSGRLASVGDTQYF; CDR3 DNA: TGTGCCAGCAGCGGAAGACTAGCTTCGGTGGGAGATACGCAGTATTTT; D gene: TRBD2; V gene: TRBV7-2; clone size: .; J gene: TRBJ2-3